This TCR beta chain was captured in a study of OX40 agonist ivuxolimab in advanced cancers. In the study overall: Age averaged around 59 years (range roughly 23 to 80), and roughly 80% were male.

Clones were sequenced by immunoSEQ multiplex PCR, and TCRdb holds only the in-frame ones, with some missing. The data show about 59,000 clones, over 75% seen once. V shed 1 base and J shed 1 base, with 4 bases lying between them. CDR1 is KGHSH, CDR2 LQKENI, per germline. The CDR3 covers 13 residues. This chain joins TRBV18 and TRBJ1-1; D is unclear. The sample consisted of CD4+ or CD8+ T cells sorted from blood, taken in a trial of the OX40 agonist ivuxolimab. The receptor was derived from an adult with an advanced solid tumor such as melanoma, head and neck, liver or kidney cancer. In DNA form, the CDR3 reads TGTGCCAGCTCACCACAAGAGAACACTGAAGCTTTCTTT. It encodes CASSPQENTEAFF.